This T cell receptor (beta chain) was captured in a study of identical twins. Points from the study as a whole: It was cross-sectional statistical analysis, not following the same donors, that the conclusions relied on. Analyses of zero insertions could, in part, be confounded by invariant MAIT and iNKT cells.

Template switching introduced a universal primer site, and the cDNA bore unique molecular identifiers. TCRdb itself ran the 5' RACE reads through MiXCR, one entry per CDR3 protein. The sample holds 450,000 to 600,000 distinct CDR3 sequences, under 25% seen once. A note on this clonotype: The antigen is undetermined.

The CDR3 runs 14 residues. V lost 3 bases, J lost 9 bases, and 7 bases stayed unmatched. Germline V lookup: CDR1 SGHRS, CDR2 YFSETQ. This sample also belongs to another study, concerning yellow fever vaccine responses in identical twins.

Sequencing was carried out using CD4+ T cells sorted from blood. This sequence was found in a woman between 18 and 29 years old in good health. The rearrangement joins TRBV5-1 to TRBJ2-4; 9 bases fit TRBD2. The CDR3 region is CASSSLAGEGIQYF. CDR3 sequence (DNA): TGCGCCAGCAGCTCCTTAGCGGGAGAGGGCATTCAGTACTTC.